The clone carrying this TCR beta chain occurred a few times. The data were obtained in a study of T cell changes during pregnancy in multiple sclerosis. The CDR3 has 14 residues. Germline V gives CDR1 MNHEY, CDR2 SVGAGI. J lost 7 bases, V lost 8 bases, and 4 bases had no gene match. Assay used: immunoSEQ multiplex PCR; TCRdb lists only in-frame clones, some missing. The data contain around 36,000 clones, roughly 90% of them singletons. This TCR was sampled from a female donor with multiple sclerosis, enrolled in a pregnancy study. Sequenced here: CD8+ T cells from peripheral blood mononuclear cells, sampled in the first trimester of pregnancy. The chain employs TRBV6-5 and TRBJ1-6; 11 bases agree with TRBD1. CDR3 sequence reads: CASGGTGGNSPLHF. CDR3 DNA: TGTGCCAGCGGAGGGACAGGGGGAAATTCACCCCTCCACTTT.